These 21 T cell receptor beta chains were sequenced from one sample in a study of blood T cell repertoires in COVID-19. TCRdb's table, derived via immunoSEQ multiplex PCR, lists solely in-frame clones and lacks some. This sample has fewer than 300,000 clones; approximately 82% occur once, and the top ten carry roughly 5.7%. Sequenced material: peripheral blood. The receptors originated from a man older than 75 with acute or convalescent COVID-19.

The chain couples TRBV9 to TRBJ2-3; a weak D match, TRBD2 (7 bases). Trimming left V 0 bases short and J 6 bases short, with 14 bases between. In germline, CDR1 is SGDLS, CDR2 YYNGEE. The CDR3 sequence is 15 residues long. CDR3 sequence reads: CASSVVGGGQDTQYF. The CDR3 DNA reads TGTGCCAGCAGCGTAGTAGGGGGGGGCCAGGATACGCAGTATTTT. Full variable domain (missing parts from reference TRBV9 and TRBJ2-3): DSGVTQTPKHLITATGQRVTLRCSPRSGDLSVYWYQQSLDQGLQFLIQYYNGEERAKGNILERFSAQQFPDLHSELNLSSLELGDSALYFCASSVVGGGQDTQYFGPGTRLTVL.

The count of this clone is one. This chain joins TRBV27 and TRBJ1-6; a possible D gene is TRBD1 (5 bases). CDR1 and CDR2 (germline): MNHEY, SMNVEV (reference sequence). Trimming took 4 bases from V and 8 from J, leaving 12 bases between them. The length of the CDR3 is 14 residues. The CDR3 protein is CASSWGETDSPLHF. In DNA form, the CDR3 reads TGTGCCAGCAGTTGGGGGGAAACGGATTCACCCCTCCACTTT.

The chain recombines TRBV19 with TRBJ2-7; perhaps TRBD1 as D (6 bases). There are 15 residues in the CDR3. In germline, CDR1 is LNHDA, CDR2 SQIVND (reference sequence). Trimming took off 1 base at V and 4 bases at J, with 14 bases between the two ends. This chain's CDR3 is CASSIAAQGSYEQYF. CDR3 DNA sequence: TGTGCCAGTAGTATAGCTGCTCAGGGGTCGTACGAGCAGTACTTC.

Here the CDR3 DNA reads TGTGCCAGCAGCAAAGCGCTCCTGGTCAGGGGGAAGGCTAATGAAAAACTGTTTTTT. Residues: CASSKALLVRGKANEKLFF. The V call is TRBV21-1, the J call TRBJ1-4; the D call in the table, TRBD1, was not verified against the DNA. TRBV21-1 is termed a pseudogene. The CDR3 sequence is 19 residues long.

The chain carries TRBV9 and TRBJ2-2; 8 nucleotides match TRBD2. The CDR3 covers 17 residues. The junction had 13 bases not matched to a gene; V was cut back by 3 bases and J by 6 bases. The germline V gene encodes CDR1 SGDLS and CDR2 YYNGEE. CDR3 residues: CASSGTSREKGAGELFF. The CDR3 bases are TGTGCCAGCAGCGGGACTAGCAGGGAAAAGGGCGCCGGGGAGCTGTTTTTT. Full variable domain (rest looked up from reference TRBV9 and TRBJ2-2): DSGVTQTPKHLITATGQRVTLRCSPRSGDLSVYWYQQSLDQGLQFLIQYYNGEERAKGNILERFSAQQFPDLHSELNLSSLELGDSALYFCASSGTSREKGAGELFFGEGSRLTVL.

The chain is built from TRBV27 and TRBJ1-6; D not certain. Germline V gives CDR1 MNHEY, CDR2 SMNVEV (reference sequence). The CDR3 extends over 15 amino acids. V lost 0 bases, J lost 0 bases, and 3 bases lay in between. The CDR3 reads CASSLSSSYNSPLHF. In DNA, the CDR3 is TGTGCCAGCAGTTTATCGAGCTCCTATAATTCACCCCTCCACTTT.

The chain couples TRBV13 to TRBJ2-7, with D tentatively TRBD1 (6 bases). The CDR3 has 17 amino acids. CDR1 and CDR2 from the germline V gene are PRHDT and FYEKMQ (reference sequence). The V end was cut by 0 bases, the J end by 7 bases, with 22 bases between. The CDR3 DNA is TGTGCCAGCAGCTTAGGCATCGGCAGGGGCCTTGCGAGGGAGCAGTACTTC. This sequence encodes CASSLGIGRGLAREQYF.

The chain employs TRBV18 and TRBJ2-2; 10 bases are a match to TRBD1. CDR1 and CDR2 from the germline V gene are KGHSH and LQKENI. V lost 5 bases and J lost 3; bases outside the gene matches: 9. This CDR3 has 17 residues. The CDR3 region is CASSGPGQGIYTGELFF. CDR3 nucleotide sequence: TGTGCCAGCTCAGGACCGGGACAGGGGATTTACACCGGGGAGCTGTTTTTT.

V and J are TRBV6-2 or TRBV6-3 and TRBJ2-6; the match to TRBD2 covers 9 bases. Germline V gene lookup returns CDR1 MNHEY and CDR2 SVGEGT. Losses at the gene ends were 5 bases for V and 2 bases for J; bases not matched to a gene: 10. CDR3 length: 18 residues. CDR3 sequence (DNA): TGTGCCAGCAGTGGCGCGGGAGGGCCTCTTCCTGGGGCCAACGTCCTGACTTTC. Amino acids: CASSGAGGPLPGANVLTF.

Of note for this clone: Distinct nucleotide sequences in the sample also encode this CDR3. This chain connects TRBV5-1 to TRBJ2-3, with D hard to call. This CDR3 comprises 15 residues. Trimming stripped 0 bases from V and 2 bases from J, with 10 bases between. CDR1 is SGHRS and CDR2 is YFSETQ in the germline V gene. This chain's CDR3 is CASSLEGDSTDTQYF. DNA of the CDR3: TGCGCCAGCAGCTTGGAAGGTGACTCCACAGATACGCAGTATTTT.

The chain is built from TRBV5-1 and TRBJ1-2, with 7 positions matching TRBD1. Trimming took 3 bases from V and 8 from J; bases not matched to a gene: 16. The CDR3 totals 16 residues. The germline CDR1 and CDR2 sequences are SGHRS and YFSETQ. CDR3 protein: CASSSRQGWGRRGYTF. CDR3 in DNA: TGCGCCAGCAGCTCCCGACAGGGCTGGGGCCGGAGAGGCTACACCTTC.

The CDR3 DNA sequence: TGTGCCAGCAGGCCCGGCGGAGTGAGCTCCTATAATTCACCCCTCCACTTT. Its protein is CASRPGGVSSYNSPLHF. The gene calls are TRBV28 and TRBJ1-6, with D unclear. This CDR3 contains 17 residues. Per the germline V gene, CDR1 is MDHEN and CDR2 is SYDVKM. V lost 6 bases and J lost 0, with 15 bases in between.

This rearrangement joins TRBV5-1 to TRBJ2-1; D possibly corresponds to TRBD1 (6 bases). V dropped 4 bases and J dropped 2 bases, with 16 bases sitting between them. The CDR3 spans 16 residues. Germline CDR1 reads SGHRS; CDR2 reads YFSETQ. CDR3 DNA: TGCGCCAGCAGCGCAGCAGGGGTTTTACCCTACAATGAGCAGTTCTTC. This gives the protein CASSAAGVLPYNEQFF.

The chain has TRBV6-5 and TRBJ1-5, with D hard to call. The CDR3 runs to 13 residues. The germline gives CDR1 MNHEY, CDR2 SVGAGI. Trimming stripped 4 bases from V and 2 bases from J, with 6 bases between. CDR3: CASSSGRNQPQHF. CDR3 DNA sequence: TGTGCCAGCAGTTCTGGCCGCAATCAGCCCCAGCATTTT.

J is TRBJ2-3 and V is TRBV21-1; the tabulated D call, TRBD1, remains unverified against the DNA. TRBV21-1 is a pseudogene segment. CDR3 length equals 16 residues. DNA for the CDR3: TGTGCCAGCAGAGCTGGGACACTGGAGATCACAGATACGCAGTATTTT. Protein sequence: CASRAGTLEITDTQYF.

The chain couples TRBV7-6 to TRBJ2-5; D possibly corresponds to TRBD1 (6 bases). The CDR3 length is 16 residues. CDR1 is SGHVS and CDR2 is FNYEAQ in the germline V gene. V lost 5 bases and J lost 2, with 18 bases in between. The CDR3 reads CASSTTGSVGQETQYF. The CDR3 nucleotides are TGTGCCAGCAGCACCACAGGGTCGGTGGGTCAAGAGACCCAGTACTTC.

This chain links TRBV28 with TRBJ2-1, with 8 positions matching TRBD2. Germline CDR1 MDHEN, CDR2 SYDVKM. The CDR3 spans 17 residues. V gave up 5 bases and J gave up 0 bases; unmatched junction bases: 9. CDR3 DNA sequence: TGTGCCAGCAGTGCGACTAGCGACCCGAGCTCCTACAATGAGCAGTTCTTC. This codes for CASSATSDPSSYNEQFF.

The V and J genes are TRBV6-5 and TRBJ1-1; D perhaps matches TRBD1 (5 bases). Germline V CDR1 and CDR2: MNHEY, SVGAGI. The CDR3 covers 14 residues. V was trimmed by 6 bases and J by 5 bases, leaving 16 bases between them. CDR3 in amino acids: CASRQVSWDTEAFF. The CDR3 bases are TGTGCCAGCAGACAGGTTAGTTGGGATACTGAAGCTTTCTTT.

The chain employs TRBV5-1 and TRBJ2-1, with TRBD1 matching 9 bases. The CDR3 length is 14 residues. Germline V gene sequence: CDR1 SGHRS, CDR2 YFSETQ. V dropped 3 bases and J dropped 5; count of bases not matched to a gene: 3. The chain's CDR3 is CASSSGTGHNEQFF. In DNA, the CDR3 is TGCGCCAGCAGCTCAGGGACAGGGCACAATGAGCAGTTCTTC.

The gene calls are TRBV18 and TRBJ2-1, with D possibly TRBD2 on 5 matching bases. Germline V lookup: CDR1 KGHSH, CDR2 LQKENI. The CDR3 runs 15 residues. Trimming shortened V by 0 bases and J by 6 bases, and 12 bases separated the two germline ends. The CDR3 DNA follows: TGTGCCAGCTCACCACCGGCGTCCGGGGTCAATGAGCAGTTCTTC. Its protein product is CASSPPASGVNEQFF.

The V gene is TRBV6-5, the J gene TRBJ2-3; D might be TRBD1 (6 bases). CDR1 MNHEY and CDR2 SVGAGI come from the germline V gene. The germline V and J ends were trimmed by 4 bases and 4 bases, with 15 bases remaining between them. This CDR3 has 15 amino acids. This chain's CDR3 is CASSFRPGHPDTQYF. The CDR3 nucleotides are TGTGCCAGCAGTTTTCGTCCGGGACACCCAGATACGCAGTATTTT.